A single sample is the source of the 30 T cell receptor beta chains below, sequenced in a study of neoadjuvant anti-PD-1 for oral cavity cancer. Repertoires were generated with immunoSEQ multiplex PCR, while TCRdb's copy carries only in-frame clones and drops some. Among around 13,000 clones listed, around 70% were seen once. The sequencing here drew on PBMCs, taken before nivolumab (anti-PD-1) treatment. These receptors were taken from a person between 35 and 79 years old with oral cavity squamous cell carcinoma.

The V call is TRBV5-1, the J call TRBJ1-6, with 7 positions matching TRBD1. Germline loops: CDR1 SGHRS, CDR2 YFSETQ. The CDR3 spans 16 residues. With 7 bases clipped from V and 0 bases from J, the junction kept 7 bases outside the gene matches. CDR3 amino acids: CASAEGASSYNSPLHF. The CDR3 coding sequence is TGCGCCAGCGCCGAGGGGGCGAGCTCCTATAATTCACCCCTCCACTTT. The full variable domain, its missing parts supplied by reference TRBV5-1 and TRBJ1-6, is KAGVTQTPRYLIKTRGQQVTLSCSPISGHRSVSWYQQTPGQGLQFLFEYFSETQRNKGNFPGRFSGRQFSNSRSEMNVSTLELGDSALYLCASAEGASSYNSPLHFGNGTRLTVT.

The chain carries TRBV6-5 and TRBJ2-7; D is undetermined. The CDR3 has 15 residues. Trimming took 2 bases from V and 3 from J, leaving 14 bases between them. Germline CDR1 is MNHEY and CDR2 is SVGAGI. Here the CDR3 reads CASSYSDDGSYEQYF. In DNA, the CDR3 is TGTGCCAGCAGTTACAGCGATGACGGAAGCTACGAGCAGTACTTC.

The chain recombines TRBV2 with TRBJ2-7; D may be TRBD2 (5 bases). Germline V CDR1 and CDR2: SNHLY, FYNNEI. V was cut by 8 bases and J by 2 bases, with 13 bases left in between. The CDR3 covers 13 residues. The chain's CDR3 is CASRGRSTYEQYF. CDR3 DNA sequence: TGTGCCAGCCGGGGTCGATCGACCTACGAGCAGTACTTC.

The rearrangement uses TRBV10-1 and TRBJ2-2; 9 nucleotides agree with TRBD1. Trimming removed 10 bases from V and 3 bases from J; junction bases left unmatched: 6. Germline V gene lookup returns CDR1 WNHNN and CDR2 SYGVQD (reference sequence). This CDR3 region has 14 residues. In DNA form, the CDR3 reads TGCGCCACACAGGGGGCAGCGGACACCGGGGAGCTGTTTTTT. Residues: CATQGAADTGELFF.

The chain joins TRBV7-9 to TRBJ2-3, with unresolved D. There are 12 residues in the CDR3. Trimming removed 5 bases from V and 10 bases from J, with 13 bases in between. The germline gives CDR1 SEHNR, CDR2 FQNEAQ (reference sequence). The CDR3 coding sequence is TGTGCCAGCAGCCCCGACACCGCGGCGCAGTATTTT. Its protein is CASSPDTAAQYF. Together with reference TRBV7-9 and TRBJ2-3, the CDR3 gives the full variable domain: DTGVSQNPRHKITKRGQNVTFRCDPISEHNRLYWYRQTLGQGPEFLTYFQNEAQLEKSRLLSDRFSAERPKGSFSTLEIQRTEQGDSAMYLCASSPDTAAQYFGPGTRLTVL.

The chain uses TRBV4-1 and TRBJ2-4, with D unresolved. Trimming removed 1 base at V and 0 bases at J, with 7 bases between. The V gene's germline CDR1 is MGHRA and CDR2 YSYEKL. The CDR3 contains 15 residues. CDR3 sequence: CASSQVWLAKNIQYF. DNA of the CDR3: TGCGCCAGCAGCCAAGTTTGGCTAGCCAAAAACATTCAGTACTTC.

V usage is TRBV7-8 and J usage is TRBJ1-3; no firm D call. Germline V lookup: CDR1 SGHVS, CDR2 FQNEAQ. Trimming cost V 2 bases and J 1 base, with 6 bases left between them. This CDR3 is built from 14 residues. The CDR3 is CASSLRGSGNTIYF. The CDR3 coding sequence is TGTGCCAGCAGCTTAAGAGGATCTGGAAACACCATATATTTT.

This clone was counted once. The CDR3 nucleotides are TGTGCCAGCAGTAACAGGCTTGCAACTAATGAAAAACTGTTTTTT. It is translated as CASSNRLATNEKLFF. The chain recombines TRBV6-4 with TRBJ1-4; D is perhaps TRBD1 (5 bases). The CDR3 loop spans 15 amino acids. Germline CDR1 and CDR2: MRHNA and SNTAGT. V was trimmed by 5 bases and J by 0 bases, leaving 10 bases between them.

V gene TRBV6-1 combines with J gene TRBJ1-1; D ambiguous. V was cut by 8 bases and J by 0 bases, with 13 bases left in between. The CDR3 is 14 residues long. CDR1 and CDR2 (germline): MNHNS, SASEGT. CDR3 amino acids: CASSQVALNTEAFF. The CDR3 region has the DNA TGTGCCAGCTCCCAAGTTGCTTTGAACACTGAAGCTTTCTTT.

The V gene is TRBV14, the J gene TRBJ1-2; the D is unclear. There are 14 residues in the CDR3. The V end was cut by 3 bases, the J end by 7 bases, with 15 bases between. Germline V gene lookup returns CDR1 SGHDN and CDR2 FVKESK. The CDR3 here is CASSQAGGVGGYTF. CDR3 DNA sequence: TGTGCCAGCAGCCAGGCTGGTGGTGTAGGTGGCTACACCTTC. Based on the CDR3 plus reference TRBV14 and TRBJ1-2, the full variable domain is EAGVTQFPSHSVIEKGQTVTLRCDPISGHDNLYWYRRVMGKEIKFLLHFVKESKQDESGMPNNRFLAERTGGTYSTLKVQPAELEDSGVYFCASSQAGGVGGYTFGSGTRLTVV.

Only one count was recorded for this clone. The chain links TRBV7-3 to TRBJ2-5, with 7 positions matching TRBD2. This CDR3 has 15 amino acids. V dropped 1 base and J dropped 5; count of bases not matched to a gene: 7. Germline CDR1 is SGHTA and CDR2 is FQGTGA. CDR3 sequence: CASSLKGWEGETQYF. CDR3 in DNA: TGTGCCAGCAGCTTAAAGGGGTGGGAGGGGGAGACCCAGTACTTC.

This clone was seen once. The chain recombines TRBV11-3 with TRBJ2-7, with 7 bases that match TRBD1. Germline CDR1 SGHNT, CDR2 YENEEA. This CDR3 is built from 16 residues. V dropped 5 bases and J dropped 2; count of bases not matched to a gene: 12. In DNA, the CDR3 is TGTGCCAGCAGCCCCGAAGGGACAGCACTCCCCTACGAGCAGTACTTC. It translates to CASSPEGTALPYEQYF.

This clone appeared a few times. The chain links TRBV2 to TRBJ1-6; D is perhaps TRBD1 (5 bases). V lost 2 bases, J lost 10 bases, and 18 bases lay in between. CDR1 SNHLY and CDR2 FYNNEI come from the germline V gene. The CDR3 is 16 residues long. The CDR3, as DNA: TGTGCCAGCAGTGAACCACGGGGCCTGGGGGAATCACCCCTCCACTTT. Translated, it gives CASSEPRGLGESPLHF.

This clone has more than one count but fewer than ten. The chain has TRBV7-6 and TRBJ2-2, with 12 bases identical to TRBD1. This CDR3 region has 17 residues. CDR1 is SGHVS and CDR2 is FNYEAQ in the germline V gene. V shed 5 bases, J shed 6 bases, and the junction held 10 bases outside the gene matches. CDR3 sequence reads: CASSRIGTGGESGELFF. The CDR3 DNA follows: TGTGCCAGCAGCCGGATTGGGACAGGGGGCGAGTCCGGGGAGCTGTTTTTT.

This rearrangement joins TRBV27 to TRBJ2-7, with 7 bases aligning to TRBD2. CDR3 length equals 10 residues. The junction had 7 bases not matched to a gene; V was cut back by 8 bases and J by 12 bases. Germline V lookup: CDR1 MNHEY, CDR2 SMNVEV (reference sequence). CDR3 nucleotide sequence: TGTGCCAGCCCGGGGGGACCGATGTACTTC. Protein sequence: CASPGGPMYF.

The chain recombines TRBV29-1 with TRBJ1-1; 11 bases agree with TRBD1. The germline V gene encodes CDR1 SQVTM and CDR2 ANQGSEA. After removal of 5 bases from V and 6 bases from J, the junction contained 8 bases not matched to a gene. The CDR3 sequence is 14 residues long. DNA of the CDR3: TGCAGCGTTACCCCTGGGGGACAGGGGGCTGAAGCTTTCTTT. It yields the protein CSVTPGGQGAEAFF. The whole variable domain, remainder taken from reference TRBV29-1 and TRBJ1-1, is SAVISQKPSRDICQRGTSLTIQCQVDSQVTMMFWYRQQPGQSLTLIATANQGSEATYESGFVIDKFPISRPNLTFSTLTVSNMSPEDSSIYLCSVTPGGQGAEAFFGQGTRLTVV.

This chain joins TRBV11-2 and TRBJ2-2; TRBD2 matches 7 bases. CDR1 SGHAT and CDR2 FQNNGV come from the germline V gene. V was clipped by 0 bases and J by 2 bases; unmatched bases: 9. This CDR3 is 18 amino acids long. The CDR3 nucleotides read TGTGCCAGCAGCTTAGAAAGGAAAACTAGCGCAAACACCGGGGAGCTGTTTTTT. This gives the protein CASSLERKTSANTGELFF.

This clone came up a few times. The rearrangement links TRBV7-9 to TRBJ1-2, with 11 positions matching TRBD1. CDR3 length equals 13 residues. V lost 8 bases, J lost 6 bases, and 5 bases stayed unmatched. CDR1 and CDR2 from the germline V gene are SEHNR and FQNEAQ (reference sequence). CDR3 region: CASSTDRGHGYTF. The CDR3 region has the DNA TGTGCCAGCTCGACGGACAGGGGGCATGGCTACACCTTC.

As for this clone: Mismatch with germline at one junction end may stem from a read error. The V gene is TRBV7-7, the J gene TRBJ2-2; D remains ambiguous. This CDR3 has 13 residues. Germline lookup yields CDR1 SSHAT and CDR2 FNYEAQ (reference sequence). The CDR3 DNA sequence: TGTGCTAGCAGCTTAGGAGTTGCGGGGGAGCTGTTTTTT. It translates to CASSLGVAGELFF.

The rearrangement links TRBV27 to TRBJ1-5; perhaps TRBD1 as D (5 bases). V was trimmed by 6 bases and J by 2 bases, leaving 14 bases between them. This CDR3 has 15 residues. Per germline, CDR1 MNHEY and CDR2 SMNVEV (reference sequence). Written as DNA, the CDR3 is TGTGCCAGCAGGGATGGGACTTTAGGCAATCAGCCCCAGCATTTT. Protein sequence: CASRDGTLGNQPQHF.

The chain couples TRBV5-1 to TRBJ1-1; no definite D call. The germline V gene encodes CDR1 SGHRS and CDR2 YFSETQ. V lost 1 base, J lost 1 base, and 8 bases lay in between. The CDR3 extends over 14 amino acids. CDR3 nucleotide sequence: TGCGCCAGCAGCTTGTTGGGCAGGAACACTGAAGCTTTCTTT. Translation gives CASSLLGRNTEAFF. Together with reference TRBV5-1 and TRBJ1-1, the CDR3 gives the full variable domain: KAGVTQTPRYLIKTRGQQVTLSCSPISGHRSVSWYQQTPGQGLQFLFEYFSETQRNKGNFPGRFSGRQFSNSRSEMNVSTLELGDSALYLCASSLLGRNTEAFFGQGTRLTVV.

The CDR3 DNA follows: TGCAGCGTTGAGTCGCTAGCGGGAGGTAAAGACAATGAGCAGTTCTTC. Encoded protein: CSVESLAGGKDNEQFF. This sequence joins TRBV29-1 and TRBJ2-1; 11 bases align to TRBD2. Trimming removed 3 bases from V and 5 bases from J; junction bases left unmatched: 9. Looked up from germline, CDR1 is SQVTM and CDR2 is ANQGSEA. The CDR3 runs 16 residues.

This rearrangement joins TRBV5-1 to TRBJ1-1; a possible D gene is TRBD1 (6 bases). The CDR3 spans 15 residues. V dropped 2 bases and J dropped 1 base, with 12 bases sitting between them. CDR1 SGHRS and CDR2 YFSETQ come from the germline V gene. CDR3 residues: CASSFPPGQNTEAFF. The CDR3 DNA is TGCGCCAGCAGCTTTCCGCCGGGACAGAACACTGAAGCTTTCTTT. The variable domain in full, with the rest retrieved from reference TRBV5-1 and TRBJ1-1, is KAGVTQTPRYLIKTRGQQVTLSCSPISGHRSVSWYQQTPGQGLQFLFEYFSETQRNKGNFPGRFSGRQFSNSRSEMNVSTLELGDSALYLCASSFPPGQNTEAFFGQGTRLTVV.

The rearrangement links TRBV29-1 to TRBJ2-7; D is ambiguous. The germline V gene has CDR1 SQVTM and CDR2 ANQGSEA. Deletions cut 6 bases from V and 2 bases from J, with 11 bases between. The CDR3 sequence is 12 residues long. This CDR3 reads CSVTGPTYEQYF. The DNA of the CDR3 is TGCAGCGTGACGGGCCCTACCTACGAGCAGTACTTC.

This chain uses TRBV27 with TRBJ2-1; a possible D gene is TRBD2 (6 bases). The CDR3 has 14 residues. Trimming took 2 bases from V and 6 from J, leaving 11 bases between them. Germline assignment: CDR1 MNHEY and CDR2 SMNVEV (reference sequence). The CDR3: CASSLRGGLNEQFF. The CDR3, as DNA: TGTGCCAGCAGTTTAAGGGGAGGTCTCAATGAGCAGTTCTTC.

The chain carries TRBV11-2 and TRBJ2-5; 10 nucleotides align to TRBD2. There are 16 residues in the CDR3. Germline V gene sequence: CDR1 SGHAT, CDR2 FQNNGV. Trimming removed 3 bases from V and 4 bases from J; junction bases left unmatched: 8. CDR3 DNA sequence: TGTGCCAGCAGCTTCCTATTTGGGACTAGCGCAGAGACCCAGTACTTC. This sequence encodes CASSFLFGTSAETQYF.

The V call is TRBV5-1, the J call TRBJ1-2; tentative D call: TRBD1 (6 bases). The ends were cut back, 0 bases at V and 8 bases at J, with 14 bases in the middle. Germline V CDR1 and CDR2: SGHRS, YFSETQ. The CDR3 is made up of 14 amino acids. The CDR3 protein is CASSLEQGIDGYTF. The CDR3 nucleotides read TGCGCCAGCAGCTTGGAACAGGGAATAGACGGCTACACCTTC.

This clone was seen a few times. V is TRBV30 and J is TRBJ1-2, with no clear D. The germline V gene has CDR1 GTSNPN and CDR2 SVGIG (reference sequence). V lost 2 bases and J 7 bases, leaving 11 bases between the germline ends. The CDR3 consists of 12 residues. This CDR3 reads CAWSLGVGGYTF. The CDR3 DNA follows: TGTGCCTGGAGTCTCGGGGTTGGTGGCTACACCTTC.

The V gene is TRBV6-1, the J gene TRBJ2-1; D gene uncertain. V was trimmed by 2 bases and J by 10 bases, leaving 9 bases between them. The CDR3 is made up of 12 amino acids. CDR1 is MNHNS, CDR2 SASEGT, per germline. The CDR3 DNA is TGTGCCAGCAGTGAAAGGGCGGAGGAGCAGTTCTTC. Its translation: CASSERAEEQFF.

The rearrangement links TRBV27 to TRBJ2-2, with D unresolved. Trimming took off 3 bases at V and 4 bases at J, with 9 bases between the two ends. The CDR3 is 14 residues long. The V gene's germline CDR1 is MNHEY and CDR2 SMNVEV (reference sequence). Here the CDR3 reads CASSFRTGTGELFF. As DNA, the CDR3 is TGTGCCAGCAGTTTTCGCACGGGCACCGGGGAGCTGTTTTTT.